These T cell receptor beta chains were read from a single sample in a study of T cell repertoires in cytomegalovirus infection. MiXCR, applied by TCRdb to the reads, yields one record per CDR3 protein. The sample has almost 300,000 distinct CDR3 sequences; 8% to 10% are singletons. Sequencing was carried out using PBMCs. These receptors were collected from a human donor in good health (CMV status not recorded). Some clones in this sample may be carry-over from other donors' samples. Each CDR3 is given with its conserved first and last residue. The order of the fields is CDR3 protein, CDR3 DNA, clone size, J gene, V gene, D gene. The D gene is left open where the match is weak. Where a row states a size, it is once, few, many or the class of an expanded clone; other rows omit it.

CDR3: CASSPSPGSQPQHF
DNA: TGTGCCAGCAGTCCCAGCCCAGGGAGTCAGCCCCAGCATTTT
size: many
J: TRBJ1-5
V: TRBV12-3/TRBV12-4
D: .

CDR3: CASSPLGKSTEAFF
DNA: TGTGCCAGCAGCCCACTGGGGAAGAGCACTGAAGCTTTCTTT
size: .
J: TRBJ1-1
V: TRBV14
D: .

CDR3: CASSARSQGNEQFF
DNA: TGTGCCAGCAGCGCCCGGTCACAGGGAAATGAGCAGTTCTTC
size: many
J: TRBJ2-1
V: TRBV9
D: .

CDR3: CASSSPGLGTDTQYF
DNA: TGTGCCAGCAGTTCACCAGGGTTAGGCACAGATACGCAGTATTTT
size: .
J: TRBJ2-3
V: TRBV5-4
D: .

CDR3: CASSFPLAASTDTQYF
DNA: TGCGCCAGCAGCTTCCCTTTAGCGGCTAGCACAGATACGCAGTATTTT
size: few
J: TRBJ2-3
V: TRBV5-1
D: .

CDR3: CAIPSFSGLAGPAVYEQYF
DNA: TGTGCCATCCCTAGCTTCTCGGGACTAGCGGGGCCGGCAGTCTACGAGCAGTACTTC
size: many
J: TRBJ2-7
V: TRBV3-1
D: TRBD2

CDR3: CASSLPGKLFF
DNA: TGTGCCAGCAGCTTACCCGGGAAGCTGTTTTTT
size: many
J: TRBJ2-2
V: TRBV7-2
D: .

CDR3: CASSIGQGEAFF
DNA: TGTGCCAGTAGTATAGGGCAGGGCGAAGCTTTCTTT
size: many
J: TRBJ1-1
V: TRBV19
D: .

CDR3: CASSVGGGRVYEQFF
DNA: TGTGCCAGCAGCGTCGGCGGGGGGCGCGTCTATGAGCAGTTCTTC
size: .
J: TRBJ2-1
V: TRBV9
D: TRBD2

CDR3: CSAPSENTEAFF
DNA: TGCAGCGCGCCGTCAGAGAACACTGAAGCTTTCTTT
size: .
J: TRBJ1-1
V: TRBV29-1
D: .

CDR3: CASSQGIGAFF
DNA: TGTGCCAGCAGCCAGGGGATTGGGGCTTTCTTT
size: .
J: TRBJ1-1
V: TRBV3-1
D: .

CDR3: CASWGLAGGPYNEQFF
DNA: TGTGCCAGCTGGGGACTAGCGGGGGGGCCCTACAATGAGCAGTTCTTC
size: many
J: TRBJ2-1
V: TRBV7-2
D: TRBD2

CDR3: CASSWTGFGDTQYF
DNA: TGTGCCAGCAGTTGGACAGGGTTTGGGGATACGCAGTATTTT
size: many
J: TRBJ2-3
V: TRBV12-3/TRBV12-4
D: TRBD1

CDR3: CASSRPGTGAAGANVLTF
DNA: TGTGCCAGCAGTCGACCCGGGACAGGGGCCGCTGGGGCCAACGTCCTGACTTTC
size: .
J: TRBJ2-6
V: TRBV7-9
D: TRBD1

CDR3: CASSRDWNTEAFF
DNA: TGTGCCAGCAGTCGTGACTGGAACACTGAAGCTTTCTTT
size: many
J: TRBJ1-1
V: TRBV7-2
D: .

CDR3: CASSMGGGFDYTF
DNA: TGTGCCAGCAGCATGGGGGGGGGATTTGACTACACCTTC
size: .
J: TRBJ1-2
V: TRBV7-2
D: .

CDR3: CASSQDLSANEQYF
DNA: TGTGCCAGCAGCCAAGATCTCTCCGCGAACGAGCAGTACTTC
size: many
J: TRBJ2-7
V: TRBV14
D: .

CDR3: CASSKRPNEQFF
DNA: TGTGCCAGCAGCAAGAGGCCCAATGAGCAGTTCTTC
size: many
J: TRBJ2-1
V: TRBV5-5
D: .

CDR3: CASTQYNEQFF
DNA: TGTGCCAGTACTCAGTACAATGAGCAGTTCTTC
size: many
J: TRBJ2-1
V: TRBV19
D: .

CDR3: CASSSESYSSYNEQFF
DNA: TGTGCCAGCAGCTCCGAGTCGTATAGCTCCTACAATGAGCAGTTCTTC
size: many
J: TRBJ2-1
V: TRBV7-2
D: .

CDR3: CASSLGRGQGWYF
DNA: TGTGCCAGCAGCTTAGGGAGAGGACAGGGGTGGTACTTC
size: many
J: TRBJ2-7
V: TRBV7-2
D: TRBD1

CDR3: CASSLYGTGGYEQYF
DNA: TGTGCCAGCAGCTTATATGGGACAGGGGGCTACGAGCAGTACTTC
size: few
J: TRBJ2-7
V: TRBV5-5
D: TRBD1

CDR3: CASSWGDRPAYEQYF
DNA: TGCGCCAGCAGCTGGGGCGACAGGCCCGCCTACGAGCAGTACTTC
size: .
J: TRBJ2-7
V: TRBV5-1
D: .

CDR3: CASSPRGGGYMNTEAFF
DNA: TGTGCCAGCAGCCCGAGGGGAGGGGGCTATATGAACACTGAAGCTTTCTTT
size: few
J: TRBJ1-1
V: TRBV13
D: TRBD1

CDR3: CASGVGQYF
DNA: TGTGCCAGCGGGGTAGGGCAGTACTTC
size: few
J: TRBJ2-7
V: TRBV2
D: .

CDR3: CASSPDRVGGYTF
DNA: TGTGCCAGCAGCCCCGACAGGGTCGGTGGCTACACCTTC
size: many
J: TRBJ1-2
V: TRBV12-3/TRBV12-4
D: TRBD1

CDR3: CASTYDRSQGEQYF
DNA: TGTGCCAGCACCTACGACAGGTCCCAAGGGGAGCAGTACTTC
size: many
J: TRBJ2-7
V: TRBV7-9
D: .

CDR3: CASSPGLNSGLIYEQYF
DNA: TGCGCCAGCAGCCCGGGGCTTAACTCCGGCCTCATCTACGAGCAGTACTTC
size: many
J: TRBJ2-7
V: TRBV23-1
D: .

CDR3: CASSSRGGSEQFF
DNA: TGTGCCAGCAGCTCCAGGGGGGGGAGTGAGCAGTTCTTC
size: .
J: TRBJ2-1
V: TRBV3-1
D: .

CDR3: CASTTRVSNQPQHF
DNA: TGTGCCAGCACCACCAGGGTTAGCAATCAGCCCCAGCATTTT
size: many
J: TRBJ1-5
V: TRBV6-1
D: .

CDR3: CASRPWTGGSNQPQHF
DNA: TGTGCCAGCAGACCCTGGACAGGGGGAAGCAATCAGCCCCAGCATTTT
size: many
J: TRBJ1-5
V: TRBV6-2/TRBV6-3
D: TRBD1

CDR3: CASSTRTGGPPATEAFF
DNA: TGTGCCAGCAGTACCCGAACAGGGGGGCCGCCGGCCACTGAAGCTTTCTTT
size: many
J: TRBJ1-1
V: TRBV6-1
D: TRBD1

CDR3: CSVEPDGGYYGYTF
DNA: TGCAGCGTTGAACCAGATGGAGGGTACTATGGCTACACCTTC
size: many
J: TRBJ1-2
V: TRBV29-1
D: .

CDR3: CASSQSGGRTLSSYNSPLHF
DNA: TGTGCCAGCAGCCAATCCGGGGGACGGACATTAAGCTCCTATAATTCACCCCTCCACTTT
size: .
J: TRBJ1-6
V: TRBV3-1
D: .

CDR3: CASSRTSTQETQYF
DNA: TGTGCCAGCAGCCGTACTAGCACCCAAGAGACCCAGTACTTC
size: .
J: TRBJ2-5
V: TRBV6-2/TRBV6-3
D: .

CDR3: CASSLEFSGYEQFF
DNA: TGTGCCAGCAGCTTAGAGTTTAGTGGCTATGAGCAGTTCTTC
size: many
J: TRBJ2-1
V: TRBV7-2
D: .

CDR3: CASSPPGPGNEKLFF
DNA: TGTGCCAGCAGCCCACCGGGGCCCGGGAATGAAAAACTGTTTTTT
size: many
J: TRBJ1-4
V: TRBV7-9
D: .

CDR3: CASSISGTTYEQYF
DNA: TGTGCCAGCAGCATTAGCGGTACGACCTACGAGCAGTACTTC
size: many
J: TRBJ2-7
V: TRBV7-9
D: .

CDR3: CASSQLAGGLSDTQYF
DNA: TGTGCCAGTAGTCAACTAGCGGGGGGGCTATCAGATACGCAGTATTTT
size: many
J: TRBJ2-3
V: TRBV19
D: TRBD2

CDR3: CSAPRTTNEQFF
DNA: TGCAGTGCTCCCCGGACTACTAATGAGCAGTTCTTC
size: many
J: TRBJ2-1
V: TRBV20-1
D: .

CDR3: CASSSPGDSPEAFF
DNA: TGTGCCAGCAGCTCCCCAGGGGACTCGCCTGAAGCTTTCTTT
size: many
J: TRBJ1-1
V: TRBV7-9
D: .

CDR3: CASSLVHSDTQYF
DNA: TGTGCCAGCAGTTTAGTCCACTCAGATACGCAGTATTTT
size: few
J: TRBJ2-3
V: TRBV28
D: .

CDR3: CATSKRAEAFF
DNA: TGTGCCACCAGTAAAAGGGCTGAAGCTTTCTTT
size: .
J: TRBJ1-1
V: TRBV24-1
D: .

CDR3: CASSSPPGYEQFF
DNA: TGTGCCAGCAGTTCCCCCCCGGGTTATGAGCAGTTCTTC
size: many
J: TRBJ2-1
V: TRBV6-2/TRBV6-3
D: .

CDR3: CASSTSTGTGELFF
DNA: TGTGCCAGCTCAACTTCCACGGGGACCGGGGAGCTGTTTTTT
size: .
J: TRBJ2-2
V: TRBV18
D: .

CDR3: CASRLGGMNTEAFF
DNA: TGTGCCAGCAGGTTGGGGGGAATGAACACTGAAGCTTTCTTT
size: .
J: TRBJ1-1
V: TRBV11-2
D: .

CDR3: CASIPAGGSYNEQFF
DNA: TGTGCCAGCATCCCCGCGGGGGGCTCCTACAATGAGCAGTTCTTC
size: many
J: TRBJ2-1
V: TRBV6-5
D: TRBD2

CDR3: CSVSKGEAKNIQYF
DNA: TGCAGCGTATCCAAGGGGGAAGCCAAAAACATTCAGTACTTC
size: .
J: TRBJ2-4
V: TRBV29-1
D: .

CDR3: CASSLGGGWGEAFF
DNA: TGTGCCAGCAGCTTAGGCGGTGGGTGGGGTGAAGCTTTCTTT
size: many
J: TRBJ1-1
V: TRBV7-8
D: .

CDR3: CASSFRNQETQYF
DNA: TGTGCCAGCAGTTTTCGGAATCAAGAGACCCAGTACTTC
size: .
J: TRBJ2-5
V: TRBV28
D: .

CDR3: CSVDGSVGETQYF
DNA: TGCAGCGTTGACGGATCAGTGGGAGAGACCCAGTACTTC
size: .
J: TRBJ2-5
V: TRBV29-1
D: .

CDR3: CASSQNPLNEQFF
DNA: TGTGCCAGCAGCCAGAACCCGCTCAATGAGCAGTTCTTC
size: many
J: TRBJ2-1
V: TRBV6-2/TRBV6-3
D: .

CDR3: CASSLEVANRETQYF
DNA: TGTGCCAGCAGCTTAGAGGTAGCGAATCGAGAGACCCAGTACTTC
size: many
J: TRBJ2-5
V: TRBV7-2
D: .